Listed below are T cell receptor beta chains from one sample, sequenced in a study of cytomegalovirus exposure and HLA in healthy donors. Profiled with immunoSEQ multiplex PCR; TCRdb holds only in-frame clones, not every one. The table includes fewer than 200,000 clones, roughly nine tenths detected once. The sequencing sample was made of PBMCs. These receptors all come from a man between 25 and 39 years old in good health and CMV-seropositive. The CDR3 runs from the conserved cysteine through the conserved F or W. The order of the fields is clone size, D gene, J gene, V gene, CDR3 DNA, CDR3 protein. The D gene is left open where the match is weak. Some rows have no size entry. The others give once, few or many, or a class for an expanded clone.

>.|TRBD2|TRBJ2-1|TRBV2
TGTGCCAGCAGTCCGCTAGCGGGGGGGCGTGGTGAGCAGTTCTTC
CASSPLAGGRGEQFF
>.|.|TRBJ2-1|TRBV5-1
TGCGCCAGCAGCTTGACCGGGACAATTTCGCGCAATGAGCAGTTCTTC
CASSLTGTISRNEQFF
>once|.|TRBJ1-3|TRBV4-3
TGCGCCAGCAGCCAAGGGGTATCCCCTGGAAACACCATATATTTT
CASSQGVSPGNTIYF
>.|.|TRBJ1-1|TRBV5-4
TGTGCCAGCAGCTTGTGGTTGGGGGTAGGCACTGAAGCTTTCTTT
CASSLWLGVGTEAFF
>.|TRBD2|TRBJ2-7|TRBV6-6
TGTGCCAGCAGACTACTCCTTACTAGCGGGAAAGACGAGCAGTACTTC
CASRLLLTSGKDEQYF
>.|TRBD1|TRBJ1-5|TRBV27
TGTGCCAGCAGTCCCGGGACAGGGCCCAATCAGCCCCAGCATTTT
CASSPGTGPNQPQHF
>.|.|TRBJ2-7|TRBV28
TGTGCCAGCAGGCGAACCTTCAGCGGCTCCTACGAGCAGTACTTC
CASRRTFSGSYEQYF
>.|.|TRBJ1-2|TRBV5-1
TGCGCCAGCAGCTTGTTGCATGACTATGGCTACACCTTC
CASSLLHDYGYTF
>.|TRBD1|TRBJ1-2|TRBV4-3
TGCGCCAGCAGCCACGGACAGGGGGCGAACTATGGCTACACCTTC
CASSHGQGANYGYTF
>.|.|TRBJ1-2|TRBV6-1
TGTGCCAGCAGAACTAATTCGGATTATGGCTACACCTTC
CASRTNSDYGYTF
>.|TRBD2|TRBJ2-1|TRBV27
TGTGCCAGCAGTTTATCGGGTTCCCGGGAGGGACTGGGTGAGCAGTTCTTC
CASSLSGSREGLGEQFF
>once|.|TRBJ2-7|TRBV28
TGTGCCAGCACCTCTAGGCCGGAGCCATTTGTTTACGAGCAGTACTTC
CASTSRPEPFVYEQYF
>.|.|TRBJ1-2|TRBV5-1
TGCGCCAGCAGCCTTAACAGGGAGATGCCCTACACCTTC
CASSLNREMPYTF
>once|.|TRBJ2-1|TRBV27
TGTGCCAGCAGTCAGCTCCTCCCGACAGACTACAATGAGCAGTTCTTC
CASSQLLPTDYNEQFF
>.|TRBD1|TRBJ1-5|TRBV10-3
TGTGCCATCAGCCGGACAGGGGGTAGTCAGCCCCAGCATTTT
CAISRTGGSQPQHF
>.|TRBD1|TRBJ1-1|TRBV27
TGTGCCAGCAGGGGACAGGGGACGATGAACACTGAAGCTTTCTTT
CASRGQGTMNTEAFF
>.|TRBD2|TRBJ2-1|TRBV7-2
TGTGCCAGCAGCTTAATTAGCGGGCTCTCCTACAATGAGCAGTTCTTC
CASSLISGLSYNEQFF
>.|TRBD2|TRBJ2-1|TRBV29-1
TGCAGCGTTGAACTAGCGGGAGCTAAAACCTACAATGAGCAGTTCTTC
CSVELAGAKTYNEQFF
>.|TRBD2|TRBJ2-1|TRBV29-1
TGCAGCGCCGAACTAGCGGGAGGGAACAATGAGCAGTTCTTC
CSAELAGGNNEQFF
>.|.|TRBJ2-5|TRBV11-1
TGTGCCAGCAGCTTAGGCCCCACAAGGGCGGAGACCCAGTACTTC
CASSLGPTRAETQYF
>.|.|TRBJ2-3|TRBV11-1
TGTGCCAGCAGCGTCTGGGGGAGTGAGGCAGATACGCAGTATTTT
CASSVWGSEADTQYF
>.|.|TRBJ1-2|TRBV30
TGTGCCTGGAGTTCGGCAGGGGTAGCCCTCTTC
CAWSSAGVALF
>.|.|TRBJ2-7|TRBV7-9
TGTGCCAGCAGCTTAGGGCAGGGGAAGATTGGCACCTACGAGCAGTACTTC
CASSLGQGKIGTYEQYF
>.|.|TRBJ1-3|TRBV7-3
TGTGCCAGCAGCTTACTTTCTGGGCCTGGAAACACCATATATTTT
CASSLLSGPGNTIYF
>.|TRBD2|TRBJ2-1|TRBV27
TGTGCCAGCAGGGTAGCGGGAGGGAGTAGTGAGCAGTTCTTC
CASRVAGGSSEQFF
>.|.|TRBJ2-1|TRBV11-3
TGTGCCAGCAGCTTAGATCGTAGTGAGCAGTTCTTC
CASSLDRSEQFF
>.|TRBD1|TRBJ1-4|TRBV4-3
TGCGCCAGCAGCCAAGAGGGACAGGGAGGTGAAAAACTGTTTTTT
CASSQEGQGGEKLFF
>.|.|TRBJ1-1|TRBV29-1
TGCAGCGTTGATCAACAGGGCGACACTGAAGCTTTCTTT
CSVDQQGDTEAFF
>.|TRBD2|TRBJ2-1|TRBV29-1
TGCAGCGTTGTCCCAATCGGGAGGAATGAGCAGTTCTTC
CSVVPIGRNEQFF
>.|TRBD2|TRBJ2-1|TRBV7-3
TGTGCCAGCAGCTTTGGCGGGGGCTACAATGAGCAGTTCTTC
CASSFGGGYNEQFF
>.|.|TRBJ2-1|TRBV9
TGTGCCAGCAGCGTCCCGAAGCCCGCCTACAATGAGCAGTTCTTC
CASSVPKPAYNEQFF
>.|TRBD1|TRBJ1-1|TRBV9
TGTGCCAGCAGCGGCCGGGACAGGGAACGGACTGAAGCTTTCTTT
CASSGRDRERTEAFF
>few|TRBD1|TRBJ2-2|TRBV6-1
TGTGCCAGCAGTAGTGACAGGGTGAACTCCGGGGAGCTGTTTTTT
CASSSDRVNSGELFF
>.|.|TRBJ2-7|TRBV6-5
TGTGCCAGCAGTTACTCTGGGCGGGAAGGTTGGTTGTTC
CASSYSGREGWLF
>.|.|TRBJ1-1|TRBV28
TGTGCCAGCACCATCGCCCAGGGGCGGAACACTGAAGCTTTCTTT
CASTIAQGRNTEAFF